Presented here are 17 T cell receptor beta chains from one specimen sequenced in a study of blood T cell repertoires in COVID-19. Sequencing used immunoSEQ multiplex PCR; TCRdb keeps in-frame clones, though not all of them. The table lists 170,000 or so clones, approximately 88% of them singletons, with roughly 2.9% in the top ten. Sequencing was carried out using peripheral blood. All receptors come from a woman aged 60-75 years with acute or convalescent COVID-19.

On this clone: The junction shows a germline mismatch at one end, possibly a read error. The chain employs TRBV7-7 and TRBJ2-2; 7 bases map to TRBD1. CDR1 and CDR2 (germline): SSHAT, FNYEAQ (reference sequence). The CDR3 totals 16 residues. The CDR3 DNA reads as TGTGCTAGCAGCTTAAGGGACAGAGGTTTAGTCGGGGAGCTGTTTTTT. Translating gives CASSLRDRGLVGELFF. The entire variable domain, with the rest obtained from reference TRBV7-7 and TRBJ2-2, is as follows: GAGVSQSPRYKVTKRGQDVTLRCDPISSHATLYWYQQALGQGPEFLTYFNYEAQPDKSGLPSDRFSAERPEGSISTLTIQRTEQRDSAMYRCASSLRDRGLVGELFFGEGSRLTVL.

The chain joins TRBV6-4 to TRBJ1-6; D is undetermined. Trimming left V 2 bases short and J 11 bases short, with 10 bases between. The V gene's germline CDR1 is MRHNA and CDR2 SNTAGT. The CDR3 is 13 residues long. The DNA for the CDR3 is TGTGCCAGCAGTGACACCCTTAGAACACCCCTCCACTTT. It translates to CASSDTLRTPLHF.

V usage is TRBV7-9 and J usage is TRBJ1-2; no reliable D call. Deletions cut 3 bases from V and 1 base from J, with 9 bases between. Per germline, CDR1 SEHNR and CDR2 FQNEAQ (reference sequence). The CDR3 runs to 14 residues. The CDR3 loop reads CASSFSEGNYGYTF. CDR3 nucleotides: TGTGCCAGCAGCTTTTCAGAGGGTAACTATGGCTACACCTTC.

This clone was observed a handful of times. This chain links TRBV5-4 with TRBJ2-2; D is possibly TRBD2 (6 bases). Germline CDR1 reads SGHNT; CDR2 reads YYREEE (reference sequence). V lost 3 bases to trimming and J lost 2 bases, with 11 bases between them. There are 15 residues in the CDR3. Here the CDR3 reads CASSSGTVNTGELFF. CDR3 sequence (DNA): TGTGCCAGCAGCTCCGGGACTGTTAACACCGGGGAGCTGTTTTTT.

This clone was recorded only once. The chain couples TRBV14 to TRBJ2-2; no firm D call. The CDR3 has 13 residues. Germline V gene data show CDR1 as SGHDN and CDR2 as FVKESK. Deletions cut 2 bases from V and 4 bases from J, with 5 bases between. Here the CDR3 reads CASSQQITGELFF. DNA for the CDR3: TGTGCCAGCAGCCAACAAATCACCGGGGAGCTGTTTTTT.

The chain carries TRBV7-2 and TRBJ2-7; 9 bases match TRBD1. The germline V gene encodes CDR1 SGHTA and CDR2 FQGNSA. Trimming at V came to 4 bases and at J to 5 bases, leaving 9 bases not matched to a gene. This CDR3 contains 15 residues. In nucleotides, the CDR3 is TGTGCCAGCAGCTCTGGGGACAGGGTTCGAAACGAGCAGTACTTC. Its translation: CASSSGDRVRNEQYF.

The chain joins TRBV11-3 to TRBJ1-3; a possible D gene is TRBD1 (6 bases). Germline CDR1 is SGHNT and CDR2 is YENEEA. There are 20 residues in the CDR3. Trimming stripped 5 bases from V and 7 bases from J, with 33 bases between. The CDR3 bases are TGTGCCAGCAGCATTAAACAGGGTTCCCACTCGGAGTCCACTAGGAACACCATATATTTT. Encoded protein: CASSIKQGSHSESTRNTIYF.

The chain combines TRBV10-3 with TRBJ2-7, with a weak D call TRBD1 (9 bases). The CDR3 is 16 residues long. V lost 6 bases and J lost 6, with 24 bases in between. The germline gives CDR1 ENHRY, CDR2 SYGVKD. CDR3 region: CAIRAREGTGPPEQYF. In nucleotides, the CDR3 is TGTGCCATCAGGGCCCGGGAGGGGACAGGGCCCCCCGAGCAGTACTTC.

This clone was recorded only once. V usage is TRBV6-5 and J usage is TRBJ2-3; TRBD2 agrees at 8 bases. The CDR3 contains 16 residues. V lost 0 bases to trimming and J lost 2 bases; unmatched junction nucleotides: 4. Germline V gene lookup returns CDR1 MNHEY and CDR2 SVGAGI. The CDR3 protein is CASSYSSGVNTDTQYF. The CDR3 DNA is TGTGCCAGCAGTTACTCTAGCGGGGTAAACACAGATACGCAGTATTTT.

The chain recombines TRBV5-6 with TRBJ2-7; the match to TRBD2 covers 12 bases. V gave up 4 bases and J gave up 5 bases; unmatched junction bases: 10. CDR1 is SGHDT and CDR2 is YYEEEE in the germline V gene. The CDR3 contains 16 residues. The CDR3 protein is CASSVTTSGGIHEQYF. The CDR3 DNA reads as TGTGCCAGCAGCGTTACGACTAGCGGGGGAATTCACGAGCAGTACTTC.

This chain links TRBV19 with TRBJ1-4, with 7 bases matching TRBD1. Unmatched junction bases numbered 7, after V lost 5 bases and J lost 7 bases. This CDR3 has 14 residues. Germline CDR1 is LNHDA and CDR2 is SQIVND (reference sequence). As DNA, the CDR3 is TGTGCCAGTAGTTCGACAGGGCCTGTTGAAAAACTGTTTTTT. Protein: CASSSTGPVEKLFF.

The chain is built from TRBV5-5 and TRBJ1-5, with TRBD1 matching 12 bases. Germline V CDR1 and CDR2: SGHKS, YYEKEE (reference sequence). The CDR3 consists of 16 residues. The J segment lost 7 bases and the V segment lost 2 bases, leaving 7 bases of the junction unmatched. The CDR3 here is CASSLTGQGARQPQHF. Written as DNA, the CDR3 is TGTGCCAGCAGCTTAACGGGACAGGGGGCCCGGCAGCCCCAGCATTTT.

This chain connects TRBV20-1 to TRBJ2-5, with D hard to call. CDR1 is DFQATT, CDR2 SNEGSKA, per germline (reference sequence). V lost 3 bases, J lost 5 bases, and 4 bases lay in between. The CDR3 totals 10 residues. CDR3 bases: TGCAGTGCTAGCGGGGAGACCCAGTACTTC. As protein: CSASGETQYF.

The J gene is TRBJ1-5, the V gene TRBV28, with 10 bases matching TRBD1. In germline, CDR1 is MDHEN, CDR2 SYDVKM. The CDR3 covers 14 residues. The V segment lost 4 bases and the J segment 8 bases; nucleotides outside the gene matches: 5. CDR3 amino acids: CASSWGDRGEPQHF. In nucleotides, the CDR3 is TGTGCCAGCAGTTGGGGGGACAGGGGAGAGCCCCAGCATTTT.

The chain links TRBV4-2 to TRBJ2-3, with D perhaps matching TRBD2 (5 bases). The CDR3 spans 14 residues. Trimming took 4 bases from V and 1 from J, leaving 9 bases between them. Germline-derived CDR1 and CDR2 are LGHNA and YNFKEQ. CDR3 in DNA: TGTGCCAGCAGCCTCCGGCGGGGCACAGATACGCAGTATTTT. This encodes CASSLRRGTDTQYF.

CDR3 sequence reads: CASSRIQGADTF. CDR3 bases: TGTGCCAGCAGCCGCATACAGGGGGCTGATACCTTC. The gene calls are TRBV5-5 and TRBJ1-2; 9 nucleotides agree with TRBD1. Losses at the gene ends were 4 bases for V and 14 bases for J; bases not matched to a gene: 9. Germline assignment: CDR1 SGHKS and CDR2 YYEKEE (reference sequence). The CDR3 extends over 12 amino acids.

The CDR3 bases are TGTGCCAGCAGTTTAGGAGGCGGCAATCAGCCCCAGCATTTT. Protein product: CASSLGGGNQPQHF. This chain links TRBV27 with TRBJ1-5; no clear D. CDR3 size: 14 residues. CDR1 is MNHEY and CDR2 is SMNVEV in the germline V gene (reference sequence). The V and J ends lost 2 bases and 2 bases respectively, with 7 bases between them.